Described below is a single T cell receptor beta chain sequence and its context. Profiling relied on immunoSEQ multiplex PCR, and the TCRdb table lists in-frame clones only, not all of them. The sample includes 90,000 or so clones, around 90% of them seen just once. After removal of 7 bases from V and 7 bases from J, the junction contained 13 bases not matched to a gene. The CDR3 sequence is 15 residues long. Germline CDR1 and CDR2: MNHEY and SMNVEV (reference sequence). This sample is part of a study of T cell changes during pregnancy in multiple sclerosis. This TCR derives from a female donor with multiple sclerosis, enrolled in a pregnancy study. The sequenced sample was peripheral blood, obtained in the first trimester of pregnancy. The chain joins TRBV27 to TRBJ1-2, with 9 bases that match TRBD1. Here the CDR3 reads CASTQLPQGAFGYTF. CDR3 nucleotide sequence: TGTGCCAGCACCCAGCTCCCACAGGGGGCATTTGGCTACACCTTC.